Listed below are T cell receptor beta chains from one sample, sequenced in a study of blood T cell repertoires in COVID-19. Sequenced by immunoSEQ multiplex PCR; TCRdb stores in-frame clones only, minus some. The data show about 140,000 clones, 80% to 90% seen once. The sequenced sample was PBMCs or T cells enriched from blood (not recorded which). Source of these receptors: a woman aged 45-65 years with acute COVID-19. Each CDR3 is given with its conserved first and last residue. D genes are given only for firm matches. Expanded clones are given a class, and other clones once, few, many or no size at all.

j_call	v_call	d_call	clone_size	cdr3_nt	cdr3_aa
TRBJ1-1	TRBV5-1	.	.	TGCGCCAGCAGCCCTACAGCTTTGAACACTGAAGCTTTCTTT	CASSPTALNTEAFF
TRBJ2-3	TRBV2	TRBD1	.	TGTGCCAGCAGTCAACAGGGGCCCCTCAACGTGGGTTCGCAGTATTTT	CASSQQGPLNVGSQYF
TRBJ2-5	TRBV5-1	TRBD2	.	TGCGCCTGTGGACTAGCCTCAGAGACCCAGTACTTC	CACGLASETQYF
TRBJ1-5	TRBV3-1/TRBV3-2	TRBD1	few	TGTGCCAGCAGCCTGGGACAGGGAAAACAGCCCCAGCATTTT	CASSLGQGKQPQHF
TRBJ1-1	TRBV5-4	.	.	TGTGCCAGCAGCTTGAGCCAGGGATTCACTGAAGCTTTCTTT	CASSLSQGFTEAFF
TRBJ2-7	TRBV14	TRBD2	once	TGTGCCAGCAGCCAACCCCAGGCGGGACTAGGTGCCTACGAGCAGTACTTC	CASSQPQAGLGAYEQYF
TRBJ2-1	TRBV5-8	.	.	TGTGCCAGCAGCTTGGCTAGTCGGCTCAATGAGCAGTTCTTC	CASSLASRLNEQFF
TRBJ1-6	TRBV28	.	.	TGTGCCAGCAGCGGAGGGTTATCACCCCTCCACTTT	CASSGGLSPLHF
TRBJ1-1	TRBV3-1/TRBV3-2	.	.	TGTGCCAGCAGCCAAGCCCCTGGACAGTTTAACACTGAAGCTTTCTTT	CASSQAPGQFNTEAFF
TRBJ1-5	TRBV27	.	.	TGTGCCAGCAGTTTATCGCCGACAGGCAATCAGCCCCAGCATTTT	CASSLSPTGNQPQHF
TRBJ2-3	TRBV7-2	.	few	TGTGCCAGCAGCTTAGGATCGACAGGCGGTGCGGATACGCAGTATTTT	CASSLGSTGGADTQYF
TRBJ1-6	TRBV27	.	few	TGTGCCAGCAGTGTAGGTTCCCCCGCAGCCTTGGAGGGATCACCCCTCCACTTT	CASSVGSPAALEGSPLHF
TRBJ2-7	TRBV27	TRBD1	.	TGTGCCAGCAGTTGGGGGGCCGGACAGGGGACCTACGAGCAGTACTTC	CASSWGAGQGTYEQYF
TRBJ2-7	TRBV7-9	TRBD2	few	TGTGCCAGCAGCTCGCGGAGCGGGGTCTACGAGCAGTACTTC	CASSSRSGVYEQYF
TRBJ2-2	TRBV7-3	TRBD2	once	TGTGCCAGCAGCCACGCTGTTAGCGGGAGGGCTACCGGGGAGCTGTTTTTT	CASSHAVSGRATGELFF
TRBJ1-4	TRBV5-1	TRBD1	once	TGCGCCAGCGGGACCGGGACAGGGATCGAGAAACTGTTTTTT	CASGTGTGIEKLFF
TRBJ2-7	TRBV15	.	.	TGTGCCACCCGGAGGGAGCGGAGCTCCTACGAGCAGTACTTC	CATRRERSSYEQYF
TRBJ2-1	TRBV4-2	TRBD2	.	TGTGCCAGCAGCCAAGGCGGGAGGCTCTACAATGAGCAGTTCTTC	CASSQGGRLYNEQFF
TRBJ2-5	TRBV5-1	.	.	TGCGCCAGTAGAGCGGCCCCGAGGGAGACCCAGTACTTC	CASRAAPRETQYF
TRBJ2-5	TRBV5-1	.	.	TGCGCCAGCAGCTCACAACCGACCCGACAGACACCTCAAGAGACCCAGTACTTC	CASSSQPTRQTPQETQYF
TRBJ1-3	TRBV15	.	.	TGTGCCACCAGCAGAGGACAGGCGCGCTCTGGAAACACCATATATTTT	CATSRGQARSGNTIYF
TRBJ1-1	TRBV7-9	TRBD1	few	TGTGCCAGCAGCTTAGCGGGACAGTCTGAAGCTTTCTTT	CASSLAGQSEAFF
TRBJ2-5	TRBV14	TRBD2	.	TGTGCCAGCAGCTGGGGACTAGCGGAGACCCAGTACTTC	CASSWGLAETQYF
TRBJ1-5	TRBV2	TRBD1	.	TGTGCCAGCAGTGACCCTCAGGGGGTAGAACAGCCCCAGCATTTT	CASSDPQGVEQPQHF
TRBJ2-5	TRBV2	TRBD1	once	TGTGCCAGCAGTTCGGAATGGGGACAGGGGGAGACCCAGTACTTC	CASSSEWGQGETQYF
TRBJ2-1	TRBV21-1	.	.	TGTGCCTCCCGGACTGATGAGCAGTTCTTC	CASRTDEQFF
TRBJ2-2	TRBV6-2/TRBV6-3	TRBD2	.	TGTGCCAGCAGTTACTCGAAGACTAGCGGTCTCGCAAACACCGGGGAGCTGTTTTTT	CASSYSKTSGLANTGELFF
TRBJ2-7	TRBV11-2	.	.	TGTGCCAGCAGCTTAGATCGAGGGAGCCAGGAGCAGTACTTC	CASSLDRGSQEQYF
TRBJ1-3	TRBV6-1	TRBD1	.	TGTGCCAGCAGTGAAGTTTTGGGCAGGGGGCCTGGAAACACCATATATTTT	CASSEVLGRGPGNTIYF
TRBJ1-2	TRBV9	.	.	TGTGCCAGCAGCCCGAACCCCAGAAACTATGGCTACACCTTC	CASSPNPRNYGYTF
TRBJ2-3	TRBV11-2	.	.	TGTGCCAGCAGCTTAGGAATTAGCACTAGCACAGATACGCAGTATTTT	CASSLGISTSTDTQYF
TRBJ2-3	TRBV3-1/TRBV3-2	TRBD2	.	TGTGCCAGCAGCCCGGGGGGGCCGGGGACTAGCTCGTATTTT	CASSPGGPGTSSYF
TRBJ2-1	TRBV7-6	TRBD1	few	TGTGCCAGCAGTTTCCAGGGGGGACAGGTCAATGAGCAGTTCTTC	CASSFQGGQVNEQFF